This T cell receptor (beta chain) was identified during a study of T-cell memory formation after mild COVID-19. In this sample, this clonotype turned up a few times. Its antigen remains unidentified. Overall study findings and caveats: Mainly CM and EM harbored the contracting CD4+ clones; mainly EMRA harbored the CD8+ ones. Day 15 to 85 contracting clones showed balanced CD4/CD8; day 15 to 37 expanders favored CD4+.

TCRdb processed the 5' RACE reads anew with MiXCR; each CDR3 protein has one entry. The data hold hundreds of thousands of distinct CDR3 sequences, with roughly 17% observed a single time. The specimen was PBMCs or a T cell subset sorted from them (not recorded which). This receptor was taken from a young man who had mild COVID-19 (a few samples of this study predate the infection). Cell type and time point are not known.

CDR3 residues: CSVGRTATYEQYF. Here the CDR3 DNA reads TGCAGCGTTGGCCGGACAGCTACTTACGAGCAGTACTTC. V usage is TRBV29-1 and J usage is TRBJ2-7; TRBD1 is a possible D gene (6 bases). Germline CDR1 reads SQVTM; CDR2 reads ANQGSEA. This CDR3 spans 13 amino acids. V gave up 4 bases and J gave up 4 bases, with 14 bases separating them.